The 6 T cell receptor beta chains reported below all come from one sample, sequenced in a study of technical replicates of blood from several donors. The assay was immunoSEQ multiplex PCR, and TCRdb's table has in-frame clones only and misses some. Of some 50,000 clones listed, about 93% are singletons. The sequenced material came from T cells isolated from PBMCs. Every receptor here comes from a human donor in good health.

The chain uses TRBV9 and TRBJ2-5; 7 bases line up with TRBD1. The CDR3 extends over 15 amino acids. Germline V gives CDR1 SGDLS, CDR2 YYNGEE. V gave up 3 bases and J gave up 4 bases; unmatched junction bases: 9. CDR3 nucleotide sequence: TGTGCCAGCAGCGGTACAGGGGTCGGGCCAGAGACCCAGTACTTC. This translates into CASSGTGVGPETQYF.

The chain uses TRBV18 and TRBJ2-5, with 7 positions matching TRBD2. Germline V gene lookup returns CDR1 KGHSH and CDR2 LQKENI. This CDR3 has 12 amino acids. The V gene end was trimmed by 3 bases and the J gene end by 5 bases; junction bases not matched to a gene: 0. The CDR3, as DNA: TGTGCCAGCTCACCGCGGGGGGAGACCCAGTACTTC. Translation gives CASSPRGETQYF.

This clone appeared a single time. The rearrangement links TRBV12-5 to TRBJ2-5; a weak D match, TRBD2 (7 bases). CDR3 length equals 14 residues. Germline V gene lookup returns CDR1 LGHNT and CDR2 FRNRAP. V shed 7 bases and J shed 4 bases, with 16 bases lying between them. The CDR3 sequence is CASATQGGTETQYF. The CDR3 coding sequence is TGTGCTAGTGCTACACAGGGAGGGACAGAGACCCAGTACTTC. The whole variable domain, filled in from reference TRBV12-5 and TRBJ2-5, reads DARVTQTPRHKVTEMGQEVTMRCQPILGHNTVFWYRQTMMQGLELLAYFRNRAPLDDSGMPKDRFSAEMPDATLATLKIQPSEPRDSAVYFCASATQGGTETQYFGPGTRLLVL.

The rearrangement links TRBV10-1 to TRBJ2-5; 7 bases are shared with TRBD2. Germline V gene data show CDR1 as WNHNN and CDR2 as SYGVQD (reference sequence). With V trimmed by 4 bases and J by 7 bases, 6 bases remained unmatched. This CDR3 has 13 amino acids. The CDR3 spells CASSAGTIATQYF. The CDR3 DNA reads TGCGCCAGCAGTGCCGGGACTATCGCGACCCAGTACTTC.

This chain connects TRBV5-1 to TRBJ1-3; no reliable D call. The length of the CDR3 is 15 residues. V lost 0 bases, J lost 3 bases, and 10 bases lay in between. Germline V lookup: CDR1 SGHRS, CDR2 YFSETQ. The CDR3 bases are TGCGCCAGCAGCTTGGGGTTCGGAGATGGAAACACCATATATTTT. As protein: CASSLGFGDGNTIYF.

The rearrangement links TRBV5-1 to TRBJ2-1, with D maybe TRBD2 (6 bases). The CDR3 contains 17 residues. Between the trimmed V and J ends, which lost 1 base and 0 bases, there was a span of 14 bases. Germline V gives CDR1 SGHRS, CDR2 YFSETQ. The DNA for the CDR3 is TGCGCCAGCAGCTTGAAGGGAGGACCCGTCTCCTACAATGAGCAGTTCTTC. It codes for CASSLKGGPVSYNEQFF.